This TCR beta chain stems from a study of T cells in localized non-small cell lung cancer. Overall study findings and caveats: For the top 100 tumor clones, a median about 56 also appeared in adjacent lung.

A note on this clone: Its specificity is unknown.

The data were produced by immunoSEQ multiplex PCR, yet TCRdb's version contains in-frame clones alone and is incomplete. The sample contains roughly 15,000 clones, 75% to 90% of which appear only once. The CDR3 totals 15 residues. Unmatched junction bases numbered 4, after V lost 1 base and J lost 4 bases. The germline CDR1 and CDR2 sequences are LGHNA and YNFKEQ. V and J are TRBV4-2 and TRBJ1-3; the match to TRBD1 covers 7 bases. Sequenced here: peripheral blood, sampled before any cancer treatment. This clonotype was sampled from a woman between 40 and 69 years old with stage I lung adenocarcinoma. The CDR3 region has the DNA TGTGCCAGCAGCCAAGTCCCGGGACAGGGAAACACCATATATTTT. Translating gives CASSQVPGQGNTIYF.